These 2 T cell receptor beta chains were all obtained from the same sample, sequenced in a study of T cell repertoires in cytomegalovirus infection. TCRdb reprocessed the reads with MiXCR, giving one entry per CDR3 protein. The sample lists around 430,000 distinct CDR3 sequences; about 44% were seen once. Antigen specificity for these receptors is unknown. The sequencing used cultured PBMCs, collected from culture after CMV antigen stimulation. The receptors here all came from a human donor in good health (CMV status not recorded). Some clones in this sample may be carry-over from other donors' samples.

The chain combines TRBV7-9 with TRBJ2-1; D is ambiguous. This CDR3 is 11 amino acids long. Between the trimmed V and J ends, which lost 7 bases and 6 bases, there was a span of 7 bases. CDR1 and CDR2 from the germline V gene are SEHNR and FQNEAQ (reference sequence). Here the CDR3 DNA reads TGTGCCAGCAACGCGGTCAATGAGCAGTTCTTC. Its protein is CASNAVNEQFF.

This clonotype turned up a few times. The V and J genes are TRBV5-6 and TRBJ2-7; D gene ambiguous. The V gene's germline CDR1 is SGHDT and CDR2 YYEEEE. V was pared by 1 base and J by 2 bases, with 13 bases between. CDR3 length equals 15 residues. The CDR3 DNA sequence: TGTGCCAGCAGCTTGATTGAGGCGGTAGCCTACGAGCAGTACTTC. Amino acids: CASSLIEAVAYEQYF.